A single sample gave rise to the 15 T cell receptor beta chains below, sequenced in a study of T-cell reconstitution after alpha-beta-depleted transplantation in children. Using unique molecular identifiers, the investigators prepared the TCRbeta library. One entry per CDR3 protein results from TCRdb running MiXCR on the PCR reads. The table has a few hundred thousand distinct CDR3 sequences, about 16% seen once. The source material was PBMCs, mostly from graft donor cells, sampled 360 days after TCRalphabeta/CD19-depleted stem cell transplant. The receptors derive from a boy younger than two who had a stem cell transplant for Wiskott-Aldrich syndrome, so the T cells may come from the graft donor.

V gene TRBV20-1 combines with J gene TRBJ2-5, with 13 bases matching TRBD2. The J segment lost 3 bases and the V segment lost 6 bases, leaving 7 bases of the junction unmatched. The CDR3 runs to 15 residues. Germline V gene lookup returns CDR1 DFQATT and CDR2 SNEGSKA (reference sequence). The CDR3 reads CSAESGTSGKETQYF. CDR3 DNA sequence: TGCAGTGCCGAGAGTGGGACTAGCGGGAAAGAGACCCAGTACTTC.

The rearrangement uses TRBV7-6 and TRBJ1-5, with TRBD1 as a possible D gene (6 bases). V was trimmed by 5 bases and J by 5 bases, leaving 10 bases between them. The CDR3 spans 13 residues. The germline CDR1 and CDR2 sequences are SGHVS and FNYEAQ. In DNA, the CDR3 is TGTGCCAGCAGCGAGAACAGGGATCAGCCCCAGCATTTT. Residues: CASSENRDQPQHF.

The V and J genes are TRBV5-1 and TRBJ2-6; 10 bases align to TRBD1. V dropped 4 bases and J dropped 4; count of bases not matched to a gene: 11. Germline assignment: CDR1 SGHRS and CDR2 YFSETQ. The CDR3 runs 18 residues. Written as DNA, the CDR3 is TGCGCCAGCAGCCCAGCCGGGACAGGGGCGAAAGGGGCCAACGTCCTGACTTTC. It translates to CASSPAGTGAKGANVLTF.

The V call is TRBV4-1, the J call TRBJ1-5; D is undetermined. The ends were cut back, 1 base at V and 0 bases at J, with 7 bases in the middle. The CDR3 is 15 amino acids. CDR1 MGHRA and CDR2 YSYEKL come from the germline V gene. DNA of the CDR3: TGCGCCAGCAGCCAAGGTTTGGGTAGCAATCAGCCCCAGCATTTT. This translates into CASSQGLGSNQPQHF.

This clonotype showed up just a few times. This rearrangement joins TRBV11-2 to TRBJ2-1; no firm D call. Trimming took 3 bases from V and 3 from J, leaving 12 bases between them. CDR1 and CDR2 (germline): SGHAT, FQNNGV. The CDR3 is 15 amino acids. The CDR3 coding sequence is TGTGCCAGCAGCTTTCTCGGAAAGAACTACAATGAGCAGTTCTTC. It is translated as CASSFLGKNYNEQFF.

A few counts support this clonotype. This chain links TRBV7-9 with TRBJ2-7; TRBD1 matches at 8 bases. With 5 bases clipped from V and 3 bases from J, the junction kept 9 bases outside the gene matches. This CDR3 has 15 residues. Germline V CDR1 and CDR2: SEHNR, FQNEAQ (reference sequence). The CDR3 region is CASSPATGVDYEQYF. The CDR3, as DNA: TGTGCCAGCAGCCCCGCGACAGGGGTTGACTACGAGCAGTACTTC.

There are a few counts of this clonotype. The chain uses TRBV4-2 and TRBJ1-1; D ambiguous. Germline values: CDR1 LGHNA, CDR2 YNFKEQ. This CDR3 is 15 amino acids long. V lost 0 bases and J lost 0, with 8 bases in between. The DNA for the CDR3 is TGTGCCAGCAGCCAAGAACCCGTTATGAACACTGAAGCTTTCTTT. The encoded protein is CASSQEPVMNTEAFF.

The rearrangement uses TRBV11-2 and TRBJ2-3; a weak D match, TRBD2 (7 bases). CDR3 length equals 18 residues. V lost 3 bases, J lost 0 bases, and 19 bases lay in between. Germline V gene sequence: CDR1 SGHAT, CDR2 FQNNGV. In DNA, the CDR3 is TGTGCCAGCAGCTTCCGTTGGGGGAGGGGGTCTAGCACAGATACGCAGTATTTT. Its protein is CASSFRWGRGSSTDTQYF.

In regard to this clonotype: At one end, the junction sequence differs from germline, possibly due to a read error. The genes are TRBV12-3 or TRBV12-4 and TRBJ1-5; D is unresolved. The CDR3 loop spans 15 amino acids. The CDR3 bases are TGTGCCAGCAGTCTAGCCGCGGGTCCTAATCAGCCCCAGCATTTT. Translating it yields CASSLAAGPNQPQHF.

As regards this clonotype: A clone one base away is much larger, so this may be a read error. The chain joins TRBV5-1 to TRBJ2-5; possible D gene TRBD1, 6 bases. CDR1 and CDR2 (germline): SGHRS, YFSETQ. CDR3 length: 14 residues. The DNA for the CDR3 is TGCGCCAGCAGCCCTCAGCAGGGGCAAGGGACCCAGTACTTC. Amino acids: CASSPQQGQGTQYF.

This clonotype was picked up a small number of times. The chain links TRBV29-1 to TRBJ1-5; 7 bases match TRBD1. Trimming took 6 bases from V and 4 from J; bases not matched to a gene: 6. The CDR3 contains 13 residues. Germline-derived CDR1 and CDR2 are SQVTM and ANQGSEA. The CDR3 region is CSVRTGGNQPQHF. CDR3 nucleotides: TGCAGCGTCCGGACAGGAGGGAATCAGCCCCAGCATTTT.

The rearrangement joins TRBV20-1 to TRBJ1-4, with unresolved D. Trimming shortened V by 4 bases and J by 8 bases, and 17 bases separated the two germline ends. The CDR3 has 14 amino acids. Germline assignment: CDR1 DFQATT and CDR2 SNEGSKA (reference sequence). As DNA, the CDR3 is TGCAGTGCTACTCCGCCTGGGATATCGGAAAAACTGTTTTTT. Protein sequence: CSATPPGISEKLFF.

The chain carries TRBV7-4 and TRBJ1-1; 8 bases are shared with TRBD1. CDR1 is SGHVT, CDR2 SQSDAQ, per germline. The V gene end was trimmed by 5 bases and the J gene end by 11 bases; junction bases not matched to a gene: 7. This CDR3 has 12 residues. This CDR3 reads CASSTATGVAFF. DNA of the CDR3: TGTGCCAGCAGCACTGCGACAGGGGTGGCTTTCTTT.

This sequence joins TRBV27 and TRBJ2-1; 10 bases line up with TRBD1. Per germline, CDR1 MNHEY and CDR2 SMNVEV (reference sequence). The J segment lost 8 bases and the V segment lost 5 bases, leaving 9 bases of the junction unmatched. This CDR3 has 15 amino acids. Here the CDR3 DNA reads TGTGCCAGCAGTCTCCGGGACAGGGGAATCCATGAGCAGTTCTTC. Translation: CASSLRDRGIHEQFF.

The chain has TRBV12-3 or TRBV12-4 and TRBJ2-5; 7 nucleotides line up with TRBD2. With V trimmed by 2 bases and J by 7 bases, 4 bases remained unmatched. The CDR3 is 13 residues long. The CDR3 DNA reads TGTGCCAGCAGTTTAAGCGGGACGACGACCCAGTACTTC. Its protein is CASSLSGTTTQYF.